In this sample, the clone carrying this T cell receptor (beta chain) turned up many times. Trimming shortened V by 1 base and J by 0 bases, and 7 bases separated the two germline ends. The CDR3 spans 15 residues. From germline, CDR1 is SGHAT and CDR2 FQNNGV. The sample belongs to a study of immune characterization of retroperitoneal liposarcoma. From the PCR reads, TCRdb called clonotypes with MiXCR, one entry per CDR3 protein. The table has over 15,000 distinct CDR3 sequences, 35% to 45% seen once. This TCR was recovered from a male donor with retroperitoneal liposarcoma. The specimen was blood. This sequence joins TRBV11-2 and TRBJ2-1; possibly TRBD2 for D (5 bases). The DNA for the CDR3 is TGTGCCAGCAGCTTAGTGGGGAGCTCCTACAATGAGCAGTTCTTC. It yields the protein CASSLVGSSYNEQFF.